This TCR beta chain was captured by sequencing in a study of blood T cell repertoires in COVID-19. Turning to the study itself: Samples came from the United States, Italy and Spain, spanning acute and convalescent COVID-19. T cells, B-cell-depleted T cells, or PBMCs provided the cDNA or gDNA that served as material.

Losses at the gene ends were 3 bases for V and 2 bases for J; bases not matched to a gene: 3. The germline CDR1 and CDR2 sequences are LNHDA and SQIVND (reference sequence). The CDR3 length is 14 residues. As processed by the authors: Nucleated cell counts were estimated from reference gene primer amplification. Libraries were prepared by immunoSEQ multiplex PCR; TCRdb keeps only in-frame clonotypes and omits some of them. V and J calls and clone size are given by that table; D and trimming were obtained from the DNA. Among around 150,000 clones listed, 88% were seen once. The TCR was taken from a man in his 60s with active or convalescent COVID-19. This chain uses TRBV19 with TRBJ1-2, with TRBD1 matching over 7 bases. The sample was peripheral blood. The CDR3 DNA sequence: TGTGCCAGTAGTATTGGGACAGCCAACTATGGCTACACCTTC. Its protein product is CASSIGTANYGYTF. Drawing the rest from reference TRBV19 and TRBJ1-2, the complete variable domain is DGGITQSPKYLFRKEGQNVTLSCEQNLNHDAMYWYRQDPGQGLRLIYYSQIVNDFQKGDIAEGYSVSREKKESFPLTVTSAQKNPTAFYLCASSIGTANYGYTFGSGTRLTVV.